This TCR beta chain was identified during a study of T cells in Graves' hyperthyroidism and ophthalmopathy. On this clonotype itself: Its antigen remains unknown.

Amplification targeted TCR beta CDR3 regions from RNA transcripts. When the TCR CDR3 underwent first-round RT-PCR, the HTBI primer set was used. TCRdb independently ran MiXCR on the multiplex PCR reads; one entry per CDR3 protein. This table has 500,000 to 750,000 distinct CDR3 sequences, around 46% appearing once. No ophthalmopathy progression within 18 months constituted stable Graves' hyperthyroidism. The diagnoses drew upon clinical symptoms, serum thyroxine and TRAb, thyroid ultrasound and orbital computed tomography. This CDR3 has 16 residues. The germline gives CDR1 LNHNV, CDR2 YYDKDF (reference sequence). V was trimmed by 3 bases and J by 10 bases, leaving 19 bases between them. General observations from the study: The blood repertoire included most of the expanded thyroid clonotypes above 0.001.

Sequenced: peripheral blood or thyroid tissue (not recorded which). The chain has TRBV15 and TRBJ1-6; D is possibly TRBD1 (5 bases). The sequence derives from a woman in her late teens or twenties with Graves' hyperthyroidism. The CDR3 loop is CATSSLGQGGGSPLHF. CDR3 DNA sequence: TGTGCCACCAGCAGCTTGGGTCAGGGAGGAGGATCACCCCTCCACTTT.